Detailed here is one T cell receptor beta chain. The antigen is not known. With 0 bases removed from V and 4 bases from J, the gap between germline ends came to 6 bases. CDR3 size: 13 residues. Germline V lookup: CDR1 PRHDT, CDR2 FYEKMQ (reference sequence). The data belong to a study of cytomegalovirus exposure and HLA in healthy donors. Repertoires were generated with immunoSEQ multiplex PCR, while TCRdb's copy carries only in-frame clones and drops some. The data show about 180,000 clones, 85% seen once. General study results and limits: A classifier reportedly called cytomegalovirus status with high sensitivity and specificity. Rare TCR sequences predominated, though certain public TCRs were found in many donors. The study put 150 or so TCR beta chains on its list as cytomegalovirus-associated.

This TCR came from a man aged 18 to 29 in good health and CMV-seropositive. Sequences were obtained from PBMCs. The rearrangement links TRBV13 to TRBJ1-1; D not certain. In DNA form, the CDR3 reads TGTGCCAGCAGCTTAGGAGCGGGCACTGAAGCTTTCTTT. Amino acid sequence: CASSLGAGTEAFF.